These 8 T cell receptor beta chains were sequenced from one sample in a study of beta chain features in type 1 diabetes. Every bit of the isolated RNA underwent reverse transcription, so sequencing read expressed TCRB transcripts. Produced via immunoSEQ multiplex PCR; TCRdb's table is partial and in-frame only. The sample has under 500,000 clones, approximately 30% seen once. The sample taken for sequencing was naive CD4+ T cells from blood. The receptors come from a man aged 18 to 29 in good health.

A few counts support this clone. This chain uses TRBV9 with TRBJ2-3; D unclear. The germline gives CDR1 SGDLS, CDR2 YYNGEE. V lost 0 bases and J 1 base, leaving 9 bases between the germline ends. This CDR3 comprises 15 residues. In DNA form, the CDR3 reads TGTGCCAGCAGCGTAGACCCAGGTGGCACAGATACGCAGTATTTT. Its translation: CASSVDPGGTDTQYF.

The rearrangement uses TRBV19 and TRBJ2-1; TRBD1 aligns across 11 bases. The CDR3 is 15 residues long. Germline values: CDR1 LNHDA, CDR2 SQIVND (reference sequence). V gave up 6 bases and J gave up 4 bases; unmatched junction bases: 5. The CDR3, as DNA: TGTGCCAGTAGGGAGGGACAGGGGGTTTACAATGAGCAGTTCTTC. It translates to CASREGQGVYNEQFF.

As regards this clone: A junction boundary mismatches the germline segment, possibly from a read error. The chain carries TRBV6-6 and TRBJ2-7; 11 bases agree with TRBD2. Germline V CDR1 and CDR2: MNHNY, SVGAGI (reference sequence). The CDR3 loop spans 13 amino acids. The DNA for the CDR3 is TGTGCCAGCAGCCCCCAATTACTAGCGGGAGTAGGCTTC. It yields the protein CASSPQLLAGVGF.

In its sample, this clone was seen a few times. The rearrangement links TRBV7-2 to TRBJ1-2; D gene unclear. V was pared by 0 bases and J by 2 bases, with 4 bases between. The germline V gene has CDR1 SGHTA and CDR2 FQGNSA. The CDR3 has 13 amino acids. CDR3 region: CASSLAGNYGYTF. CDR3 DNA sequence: TGTGCCAGCAGCTTAGCAGGGAACTATGGCTACACCTTC.

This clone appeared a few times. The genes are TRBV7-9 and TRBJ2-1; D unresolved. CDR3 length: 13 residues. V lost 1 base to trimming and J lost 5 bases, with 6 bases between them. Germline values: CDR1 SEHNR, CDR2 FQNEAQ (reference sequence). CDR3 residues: CASSLDLNNEQFF. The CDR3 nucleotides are TGTGCCAGCAGCTTAGATCTAAACAATGAGCAGTTCTTC.

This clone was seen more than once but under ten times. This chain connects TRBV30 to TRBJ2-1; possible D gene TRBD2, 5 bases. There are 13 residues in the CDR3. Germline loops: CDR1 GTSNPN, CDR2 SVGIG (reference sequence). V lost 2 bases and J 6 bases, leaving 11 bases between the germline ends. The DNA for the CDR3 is TGTGCCTGGAGTTTAACTAGGCTCAATGAGCAGTTCTTC. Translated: CAWSLTRLNEQFF. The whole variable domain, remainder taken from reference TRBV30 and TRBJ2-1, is SQTIHQWPATLVQPVGSPLSLECTVEGTSNPNLYWYRQAAGRGLQLLFYSVGIGQISSEVPQNLSASRPQDRQFILSSKKLLLSDSGFYLCAWSLTRLNEQFFGPGTRLTVL.

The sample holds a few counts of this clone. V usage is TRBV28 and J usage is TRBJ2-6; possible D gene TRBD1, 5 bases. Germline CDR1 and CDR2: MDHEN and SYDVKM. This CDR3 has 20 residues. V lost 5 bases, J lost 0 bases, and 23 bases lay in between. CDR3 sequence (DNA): TGTGCCAGCAGTCGGTACAGGAACTTGATATTGATCTCTGGGGCCAACGTCCTGACTTTC. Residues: CASSRYRNLILISGANVLTF.

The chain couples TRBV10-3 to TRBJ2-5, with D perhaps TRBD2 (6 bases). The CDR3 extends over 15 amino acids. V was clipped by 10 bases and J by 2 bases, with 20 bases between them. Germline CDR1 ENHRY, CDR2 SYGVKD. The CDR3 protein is CATEEGWPTQETQYF. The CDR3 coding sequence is TGTGCCACCGAGGAGGGCTGGCCCACACAAGAGACCCAGTACTTC.